This T cell receptor beta chain was found in a study of cytomegalovirus exposure and HLA in healthy donors. The study sampled nominally healthy donors, though unrecorded immune exposures were likely. CDR3 length: 15 amino acids. J was trimmed by 6 bases and V by 5 bases; bases with no gene match: 8. Germline V gene data show CDR1 as SGHAT and CDR2 as FQNNGV. Researchers ran the PCR with 60 Vbeta and 13 Jbeta primers. Only in-frame clones appear in the TCRdb table, and some are missing; sequencing was by immunoSEQ multiplex PCR. This table has about 180,000 clones, around three quarters appearing once. The study's findings and limits: Solely CMV serostatus was available to characterize immune exposure. Among TCR sequences, most were rare, though some public TCRs appeared in many donors.

Regarding this clone: What it binds is unknown.

Material: PBMCs. This receptor was taken from a woman aged 30 to 39 in good health and CMV-seropositive. The chain joins TRBV11-2 to TRBJ2-2; 8 nucleotides agree with TRBD1. The CDR3 region has the DNA TGTGCCAGCAGCCCCAGACAGGGGCGGGCCGGGGAGCTGTTTTTT. Translated, it gives CASSPRQGRAGELFF.